This T cell receptor beta chain comes out of a study of control samples from healthy donors and cancer patients. This clone was detected only once. The protocol was immunoSEQ multiplex PCR, while the TCRdb copy is restricted to in-frame clones and leaves out a portion. The data contain about 79,000 clones, over 85% of them singletons. Germline V CDR1 and CDR2: SGHDT, YYEEEE. The V segment lost 6 bases and the J segment 7 bases; nucleotides outside the gene matches: 3. The CDR3 is 14 residues long. The V and J genes are TRBV5-6 and TRBJ1-6; 11 bases match TRBD1. Sequenced: PBMCs. This clonotype was obtained from a middle-aged woman with lung cancer. CDR3 region: CASTRTGGNSPLHF. The CDR3 DNA reads as TGTGCCAGCACCCGGACAGGGGGCAATTCACCCCTCCACTTT.